This TCR beta chain was found in a study of cytomegalovirus exposure and HLA in healthy donors. Study results and limitations: Sequencing depth across donors, presence/absence analyses assumed, was roughly uniform. A later analysis showed that HLA-associated TCR beta chains had undergone more clonal expansion than equally common others.

Trimming stripped 2 bases from V and 1 base from J, with 23 bases between. Looked up from germline, CDR1 is SQVTM and CDR2 is ANQGSEA. The CDR3 length is 18 residues. PCR primers comprised 60 Vbeta and 13 Jbeta primers. Data came from immunoSEQ multiplex PCR; TCRdb stores just in-frame clones and leaves some out. The table includes some 110,000 clones, around 69% detected once. This clone showed up just a few times. Its target is unknown. The receptor was isolated from a woman between 35 and 50 years old in good health and CMV-seropositive. V is TRBV29-1 and J is TRBJ1-2; D is possibly TRBD1 (5 bases). Sequencing was performed on PBMCs. CDR3 in DNA: TGCAGCGTTGAATTCGGCCCCCTGGGGGGGACTTATAACTATGGCTACACCTTC. This translates into CSVEFGPLGGTYNYGYTF.